The next 24 T cell receptor beta chains were all read from a single sample in a study of cytomegalovirus exposure and HLA in healthy donors. The primer mix had 60 Vbeta and 13 Jbeta primers. TCRdb's table, derived via immunoSEQ multiplex PCR, lists solely in-frame clones and lacks some. This table holds 55,000 or so clones, approximately 82% found once. Sequenced input: PBMCs. All receptors derive from a man in his fifties or sixties in good health and CMV-seronegative.

The V gene is TRBV11-2, the J gene TRBJ1-5; D may be TRBD1 (5 bases). The germline V gene encodes CDR1 SGHAT and CDR2 FQNNGV. V was pared by 4 bases and J by 5 bases, with 9 bases between. The CDR3 extends over 13 amino acids. CDR3 bases: TGTGCCAGCAGCTGGGGACTCGATCAGCCCCAGCATTTT. This sequence encodes CASSWGLDQPQHF.

The chain joins TRBV11-1 to TRBJ1-2; D remains ambiguous. Trimming left V 5 bases short and J 0 bases short, with 16 bases between. CDR3 length: 16 residues. Germline values: CDR1 SGHAT, CDR2 FQDESV (reference sequence). The CDR3 DNA follows: TGTGCCAGCAGCGGAGGGAGGTTGAACGCTAACTATGGCTACACCTTC. It yields the protein CASSGGRLNANYGYTF.

The chain joins TRBV6-5 to TRBJ2-7; TRBD2 is a possible D gene (5 bases). This CDR3 has 14 residues. Germline-derived CDR1 and CDR2 are MNHEY and SVGAGI. V lost 5 bases and J 9 bases, leaving 20 bases between the germline ends. In DNA, the CDR3 is TGTGCCAGCAGTCCCCGGACTTACGGGATGGGGCAGTACTTC. Translation: CASSPRTYGMGQYF.

V is TRBV5-1 and J is TRBJ1-1, with TRBD1 identical over 7 bases. The germline V gene has CDR1 SGHRS and CDR2 YFSETQ. There are 14 residues in the CDR3. V was clipped by 4 bases and J by 7 bases; unmatched bases: 10. CDR3 loop: CASSESGQLGEAFF. CDR3 bases: TGCGCCAGCAGCGAGTCGGGACAGCTAGGTGAAGCTTTCTTT.

This sequence joins TRBV29-1 and TRBJ1-1; the D is unclear. V gave up 4 bases and J gave up 6 bases, with 9 bases separating them. CDR1 and CDR2 from the germline V gene are SQVTM and ANQGSEA. This CDR3 region has 11 residues. Here the CDR3 DNA reads TGCAGCGTTGCGAGAGGCCCTGAAGCTTTCTTT. Protein product: CSVARGPEAFF. Full variable domain (remainder filled in from reference TRBV29-1 and TRBJ1-1): SAVISQKPSRDICQRGTSLTIQCQVDSQVTMMFWYRQQPGQSLTLIATANQGSEATYESGFVIDKFPISRPNLTFSTLTVSNMSPEDSSIYLCSVARGPEAFFGQGTRLTVV.

V usage is TRBV7-9 and J usage is TRBJ1-2; D gene uncertain. V lost 2 bases and J 6 bases, leaving 10 bases between the germline ends. Germline CDR1 and CDR2: SEHNR and FQNEAQ (reference sequence). CDR3 length: 13 residues. CDR3 sequence: CASSLLPVDGYTF. For the CDR3, the DNA is TGTGCCAGCAGCTTACTTCCAGTCGATGGCTACACCTTC.

The rearrangement links TRBV5-6 to TRBJ2-2; no clear D. The CDR3 has 14 amino acids. Germline loops: CDR1 SGHDT, CDR2 YYEEEE. Between the trimmed V and J ends, which lost 0 bases and 1 base, there was a span of 4 bases. The CDR3 nucleotides read TGTGCCAGCAGCTTGGTTCAGAACACCGGGGAGCTGTTTTTT. Translating it yields CASSLVQNTGELFF.

The J gene is TRBJ2-7, the V gene TRBV29-1, with 8 bases identical to TRBD2. Germline V gene sequence: CDR1 SQVTM, CDR2 ANQGSEA. The ends lost 1 base at V and 7 bases at J; junction bases unmatched: 3. This CDR3 has 12 residues. The CDR3 protein is CSVEAGGIEQYF. DNA of the CDR3: TGCAGCGTTGAAGCGGGGGGGATTGAGCAGTACTTC.

The rearrangement links TRBV6-5 to TRBJ2-2; 7 nucleotides match TRBD1. The germline V gene encodes CDR1 MNHEY and CDR2 SVGAGI. V lost 2 bases to trimming and J lost 2 bases; unmatched junction nucleotides: 2. The CDR3 has 15 amino acids. CDR3 DNA sequence: TGTGCCAGCAGTTACGGGGACAGAAACACCGGGGAGCTGTTTTTT. As protein: CASSYGDRNTGELFF.

The chain employs TRBV6-6 and TRBJ1-6, with 9 bases matching TRBD1. Germline trimming cut 2 bases from V and 6 bases from J; bases unmatched to any gene: 2. The CDR3 consists of 15 residues. CDR1 MNHNY and CDR2 SVGAGI come from the germline V gene (reference sequence). CDR3 region: CASSYPDRGNSPLHF. CDR3 coding DNA: TGTGCCAGCAGTTACCCGGACAGGGGTAATTCACCCCTCCACTTT.

Here the CDR3 DNA reads TGTGCCAGTAGTATACTAACGGGAACCGGTGAAAAACTGTTTTTT. Residues: CASSILTGTGEKLFF. The gene calls are TRBV19 and TRBJ1-4; D gene unclear. CDR1 is LNHDA and CDR2 is SQIVND in the germline V gene (reference sequence). V lost 2 bases, J lost 7 bases, and 14 bases lay in between. The CDR3 loop spans 15 amino acids. The full variable domain, completed using reference TRBV19 and TRBJ1-4, is DGGITQSPKYLFRKEGQNVTLSCEQNLNHDAMYWYRQDPGQGLRLIYYSQIVNDFQKGDIAEGYSVSREKKESFPLTVTSAQKNPTAFYLCASSILTGTGEKLFFGSGTQLSVL.

This rearrangement joins TRBV27 to TRBJ2-1; TRBD2 agrees at 9 bases. CDR3 length: 15 residues. The V gene end was trimmed by 3 bases and the J gene end by 5 bases; junction bases not matched to a gene: 5. Looked up from germline, CDR1 is MNHEY and CDR2 is SMNVEV (reference sequence). The CDR3 DNA sequence: TGTGCCAGCAGTTTCTTTAGCGGGGGCCACAATGAGCAGTTCTTC. Amino acid sequence: CASSFFSGGHNEQFF.

The rearrangement uses TRBV11-2 and TRBJ2-1; 11 bases align to TRBD2. The V segment lost 4 bases and the J segment 4 bases; nucleotides outside the gene matches: 3. This CDR3 contains 15 residues. Germline CDR1 is SGHAT and CDR2 is FQNNGV. DNA of the CDR3: TGTGCCAGCAGCTACCTAGCGGGGGGTTACAATGAGCAGTTCTTC. Amino acid sequence: CASSYLAGGYNEQFF.

The genes are TRBV9 and TRBJ2-1; 8 bases match TRBD2. J gave up 12 bases and V 0 bases, and 11 bases lay outside the gene matches. Germline V CDR1 and CDR2: SGDLS, YYNGEE. CDR3 length equals 15 residues. The DNA for the CDR3 is TGTGCCAGCAGCGTAGAAGCGGGGGCCCACCTGTGGCAGTTCTTC. As protein: CASSVEAGAHLWQFF.

The table lists this clone with a few counts. This chain links TRBV5-1 with TRBJ2-3; TRBD2 aligns across 11 bases. V lost 0 bases to trimming and J lost 1 base; unmatched junction nucleotides: 7. The CDR3 spans 18 residues. The germline V gene has CDR1 SGHRS and CDR2 YFSETQ. CDR3 in amino acids: CASSLASLAGDGTDTQYF. The CDR3 region has the DNA TGCGCCAGCAGCTTGGCCTCACTAGCGGGGGATGGCACAGATACGCAGTATTTT. The whole variable domain, filled in from reference TRBV5-1 and TRBJ2-3, reads KAGVTQTPRYLIKTRGQQVTLSCSPISGHRSVSWYQQTPGQGLQFLFEYFSETQRNKGNFPGRFSGRQFSNSRSEMNVSTLELGDSALYLCASSLASLAGDGTDTQYFGPGTRLTVL.

In its sample, this clone was seen a few times. The chain is built from TRBV6-8 and TRBJ1-6, with 7 bases aligning to TRBD1. The V gene end was trimmed by 6 bases and the J gene end by 5 bases; junction bases not matched to a gene: 7. This CDR3 contains 15 residues. Per germline, CDR1 MNHGY and CDR2 SAAAGT. CDR3 sequence reads: CASSRQGFHNSPLHF. For the CDR3, the DNA is TGTGCCAGCAGCCGACAGGGTTTCCATAATTCACCCCTCCACTTT.

CDR3 sequence: CASSATTRTGATNEKLFF. The CDR3 coding sequence is TGCGCCAGCAGCGCAACCACAAGAACAGGAGCAACTAATGAAAAACTGTTTTTT. The V and J genes are TRBV4-1 and TRBJ1-4; tentatively, D is TRBD1 (5 bases). The CDR3 consists of 18 residues. Trimming cost V 5 bases and J 0 bases, with 19 bases left between them. Germline CDR1 MGHRA, CDR2 YSYEKL.

The V gene is TRBV28, the J gene TRBJ1-3; 7 nucleotides agree with TRBD1. Unmatched junction bases numbered 36, after V lost 6 bases and J lost 10 bases. The CDR3 sequence is 22 residues long. The germline V gene has CDR1 MDHEN and CDR2 SYDVKM. Written as DNA, the CDR3 is TGTGCCAGCAGCCCCTGGAGGACAGGCGGTGAGGGTCCCAAGCGCGTGGGAAGAACCATATATTTT. This sequence encodes CASSPWRTGGEGPKRVGRTIYF.

This clone was seen just once. The genes are TRBV18 and TRBJ1-4; 8 nucleotides match TRBD1. Unmatched junction bases numbered 4, after V lost 2 bases and J lost 5 bases. CDR1 and CDR2 from the germline V gene are KGHSH and LQKENI. The length of the CDR3 is 15 residues. CDR3 DNA sequence: TGTGCCAGCTCACCAGACAGGGGCGGCAATGAAAAACTGTTTTTT. Amino acids: CASSPDRGGNEKLFF. The full variable domain, completed using reference TRBV18 and TRBJ1-4, is NAGVMQNPRHLVRRRGQEARLRCSPMKGHSHVYWYRQLPEEGLKFMVYLQKENIIDESGMPKERFSAEFPKEGPSILRIQQVVRGDSAAYFCASSPDRGGNEKLFFGSGTQLSVL.

The rearrangement links TRBV6-5 to TRBJ2-2; 12 bases map to TRBD2. V was pared by 0 bases and J by 7 bases, with 3 bases of the junction left unmatched. Germline V gene data show CDR1 as MNHEY and CDR2 as SVGAGI. This CDR3 has 16 residues. DNA of the CDR3: TGTGCCAGCAGTTACTCGGCTAGCGGGGGGGTCGGGGAGCTGTTTTTT. Translated, it gives CASSYSASGGVGELFF.

The chain links TRBV21-1 to TRBJ2-2; the table's D call of TRBD2 was not tested on the DNA. TRBV21-1 is a listed pseudogene. There are 17 residues in the CDR3. The CDR3 region has the DNA TGTGCCAGCAGCAAAGGGGGGGATTGGAGGGGCACCGGGGAGCTGTTTTTT. Encoded protein: CASSKGGDWRGTGELFF.

The V call is TRBV10-2, the J call TRBJ2-5; perhaps TRBD1 as D (6 bases). The J call may be in error: the DNA end matches TRBJ2-7 better. The CDR3 has 15 amino acids. Germline V CDR1 and CDR2: WSHSY, SAAADI. CDR3 region: CASSDQGLGSDEQYF. The DNA of the CDR3 is TGCGCCAGCAGTGATCAGGGGCTGGGGTCCGACGAGCAGTACTTC.

The chain joins TRBV5-1 to TRBJ2-1; 13 nucleotides line up with TRBD2. Germline V gives CDR1 SGHRS, CDR2 YFSETQ. This CDR3 comprises 14 residues. The V gene end was trimmed by 4 bases and the J gene end by 12 bases; junction bases not matched to a gene: 7. The CDR3 sequence: CASSIELAGGRQFF. In DNA, the CDR3 is TGCGCCAGCAGCATTGAACTAGCGGGGGGGCGGCAGTTCTTC.

The chain uses TRBV29-1 and TRBJ2-7; 10 bases line up with TRBD1. The CDR3 is 14 residues long. With V trimmed by 2 bases and J by 4 bases, 5 bases remained unmatched. Germline CDR1 is SQVTM and CDR2 is ANQGSEA. For the CDR3, the DNA is TGCAGCGTTGAAAGAAGGGACAGGGGATACGAGCAGTACTTC. This gives the protein CSVERRDRGYEQYF.